One sample yielded the 32 T cell receptor beta chains listed below, sequenced in a study of spatial heterogeneity in lung cancer. TCRdb itself ran the 5' RACE reads through MiXCR, one entry per CDR3 protein. Among some 41,000 distinct CDR3 sequences listed, more than 9% were seen once. Specified time point: blood at routine non-recurrence follow-up after resection. The material was PBMCs, obtained at follow-up. The receptors were sampled from a female donor with early-stage non-small cell lung cancer.

This clonotype was recorded a few times. The chain couples TRBV20-1 to TRBJ2-5; D assignment may be TRBD1 or TRBD2 (5 bases each). The germline V and J ends were trimmed by 6 bases and 2 bases, with 16 bases remaining between them. Germline V gene data show CDR1 as DFQATT and CDR2 as SNEGSKA (reference sequence). This CDR3 has 14 amino acids. CDR3 protein: CSAIPGRNQETQYF. The CDR3 DNA is TGCAGTGCGATCCCAGGGAGAAATCAAGAGACCCAGTACTTC.

There are many counts of this clonotype. The V call is TRBV30, the J call TRBJ2-5; tentatively, D is TRBD2 (5 bases). Germline lookup yields CDR1 GTSNPN and CDR2 SVGIG (reference sequence). This CDR3 spans 13 amino acids. Trimming removed 0 bases at V and 4 bases at J, with 9 bases between. CDR3 sequence (DNA): TGTGCCTGGAGTGTAGTGGGGAGAGAGACCCAGTACTTC. It is translated as CAWSVVGRETQYF.

A few counts support this clonotype. The chain links TRBV7-8 to TRBJ1-5; TRBD1 aligns across 8 bases. This CDR3 has 15 residues. Germline CDR1 is SGHVS and CDR2 is FQNEAQ. V dropped 5 bases and J dropped 0; count of bases not matched to a gene: 3. The CDR3 DNA follows: TGTGCCAGCAGCCGGGACAGGTTTAGCAATCAGCCCCAGCATTTT. Translation gives CASSRDRFSNQPQHF.

The chain employs TRBV5-6 and TRBJ1-5; 8 positions agree with TRBD1. In germline, CDR1 is SGHDT, CDR2 YYEEEE. CDR3 size: 16 residues. Trimming removed 4 bases from V and 0 bases from J; junction bases left unmatched: 6. CDR3 bases: TGTGCCAGCAGCCTAGACAGGGGCAATAGCAATCAGCCCCAGCATTTT. Its protein product is CASSLDRGNSNQPQHF.

This clonotype was detected ten times or more. This chain connects TRBV29-1 to TRBJ2-3; the D gene is possibly TRBD2 (6 bases). The CDR3 length is 14 residues. The germline gives CDR1 SQVTM, CDR2 ANQGSEA. V was cut by 1 base and J by 4 bases, with 12 bases left in between. The CDR3 sequence is CSVEGGPGADTQYF. CDR3 DNA: TGCAGCGTTGAAGGAGGACCGGGGGCAGATACGCAGTATTTT.

This clonotype was recorded many times. The V gene is TRBV4-1, the J gene TRBJ2-7; 7 bases line up with TRBD2. V lost 1 base, J lost 4 bases, and 7 bases stayed unmatched. The germline V gene has CDR1 MGHRA and CDR2 YSYEKL. The CDR3 is 15 amino acids. The CDR3 is CASSQAPGGSYEQYF. The CDR3 nucleotides read TGCGCCAGCAGCCAAGCGCCGGGGGGATCATACGAGCAGTACTTC.

About this clonotype: The junction and the germline gene differ at one end; a read error may be behind it. This chain joins TRBV11-3 and TRBJ2-3; tentative D call: TRBD1 (5 bases). CDR3 length: 13 amino acids. CDR1 SGHNT and CDR2 YENEEA come from the germline V gene. DNA of the CDR3: TGTGCCGGCAGCTTAAGACAGACAGATACGCAGTATTTT. The encoded protein is CAGSLRQTDTQYF.

This clonotype was picked up many times. This chain links TRBV24-1 with TRBJ2-1; no definite D call. Germline-derived CDR1 and CDR2 are KGHDR and SFDVKD. This CDR3 contains 12 residues. With 1 base removed from V and 15 bases from J, the gap between germline ends came to 12 bases. In DNA form, the CDR3 reads TGTGCCACCAGTGATTTCTATAGTGATCCGTTCTTC. It encodes CATSDFYSDPFF.

This clonotype showed up many times. V is TRBV5-1 and J is TRBJ1-1, with D perhaps TRBD1 (5 bases). Trimming removed 4 bases from V and 3 bases from J, with 16 bases in between. The CDR3 covers 15 residues. Germline lookup yields CDR1 SGHRS and CDR2 YFSETQ. CDR3 residues: CASSLTDRSHTEAFF. The CDR3 bases are TGCGCCAGCAGCCTTACTGACAGATCCCACACTGAAGCTTTCTTT. Supplemented by reference TRBV5-1 and TRBJ1-1, the full variable domain reads KAGVTQTPRYLIKTRGQQVTLSCSPISGHRSVSWYQQTPGQGLQFLFEYFSETQRNKGNFPGRFSGRQFSNSRSEMNVSTLELGDSALYLCASSLTDRSHTEAFFGQGTRLTVV.

The rearrangement links TRBV6-6 to TRBJ1-5, with a possible D match to TRBD1 (6 bases). The V gene's germline CDR1 is MNHNY and CDR2 SVGAGI (reference sequence). Trimming shortened V by 3 bases and J by 9 bases, and 15 bases separated the two germline ends. The CDR3 length is 14 residues. The CDR3 region is CASSYEGGDLPQHF. The CDR3 region has the DNA TGTGCCAGCAGTTATGAGGGGGGCGATCTGCCCCAGCATTTT.

This clonotype was observed many times. This chain links TRBV29-1 with TRBJ2-2; no clear D gene. Germline V gene data show CDR1 as SQVTM and CDR2 as ANQGSEA. This CDR3 has 14 residues. V lost 5 bases and J lost 0, with 10 bases in between. The CDR3 nucleotides read TGCAGCGTTATCAGTACTTCGAACACCGGGGAGCTGTTTTTT. This encodes CSVISTSNTGELFF.

This clonotype occurred a few times. V gene TRBV11-2 combines with J gene TRBJ2-3; perhaps TRBD2 as D (5 bases). CDR1 is SGHAT and CDR2 is FQNNGV in the germline V gene. The V gene lost 1 base and the J gene lost 0 bases, with 8 bases spanning the gap. This CDR3 is built from 15 residues. CDR3 DNA: TGTGCCAGCAGCTTAGTCCCGGGGAGCACAGATACGCAGTATTTT. This encodes CASSLVPGSTDTQYF. Drawing the rest from reference TRBV11-2 and TRBJ2-3, the complete variable domain is EAGVAQSPRYKIIEKRQSVAFWCNPISGHATLYWYQQILGQGPKLLIQFQNNGVVDDSQLPKDRFSAERLKGVDSTLKIQPAKLEDSAVYLCASSLVPGSTDTQYFGPGTRLTVL.

This clonotype is medium-sized by share. The chain links TRBV9 to TRBJ2-1; TRBD1 might be the D (5 bases). The CDR3 contains 14 residues. Per germline, CDR1 SGDLS and CDR2 YYNGEE. Trimming left V 0 bases short and J 12 bases short, with 16 bases between. The CDR3 nucleotides read TGTGCCAGCAGCGTAGCTGACAGCCCCTCTCGGCAGTTCTTC. This gives the protein CASSVADSPSRQFF. The entire variable domain, with the rest obtained from reference TRBV9 and TRBJ2-1, is as follows: DSGVTQTPKHLITATGQRVTLRCSPRSGDLSVYWYQQSLDQGLQFLIQYYNGEERAKGNILERFSAQQFPDLHSELNLSSLELGDSALYFCASSVADSPSRQFFGPGTRLTVL.

The J gene is TRBJ2-2, the V gene TRBV19, with TRBD2 matching 12 bases. This CDR3 is built from 16 residues. With V trimmed by 9 bases and J by 4 bases, 9 bases remained unmatched. Per germline, CDR1 LNHDA and CDR2 SQIVND (reference sequence). CDR3 loop: CASNGLAGSGTGELFF. CDR3 nucleotides: TGTGCCAGCAACGGACTAGCGGGGTCGGGCACCGGGGAGCTGTTTTTT.

Remarks on this clonotype: A read error may be the cause here, since a much bigger clone is one base away. The V call is TRBV5-4, the J call TRBJ2-5; no firm D call. Germline assignment: CDR1 SGHNT and CDR2 YYREEE (reference sequence). The CDR3 has 14 amino acids. CDR3 amino acids: CVSSLANSGETQYF. In DNA form, the CDR3 reads TGTGTCAGCAGCTTGGCTAATTCGGGAGAGACCCAGTACTTC.

This clonotype was detected many times. The chain uses TRBV6-2 or TRBV6-3 and TRBJ1-2; possibly TRBD1 for D (5 bases). V lost 4 bases to trimming and J lost 9 bases, with 18 bases between them. The CDR3 length is 14 residues. From germline, CDR1 is MNHEY and CDR2 SVGEGT. As DNA, the CDR3 is TGTGCCAGCAGTTCACCGGGACTGGACGCCCGCTACACCTTC. It yields the protein CASSSPGLDARYTF.

This clonotype was found many times. J is TRBJ2-1 and V is TRBV3-1; 8 bases are a match to TRBD2. CDR3 length: 14 amino acids. After removal of 4 bases from V and 6 bases from J, the junction contained 5 bases not matched to a gene. Germline V gives CDR1 LGHDT, CDR2 YNNKEL (reference sequence). The CDR3 loop reads CASSLGGTSNEQFF. DNA for the CDR3: TGTGCCAGCAGCCTCGGGGGGACTAGCAATGAGCAGTTCTTC.

This clonotype was seen a few times. This sequence joins TRBV6-2 or TRBV6-3 and TRBJ1-5, with TRBD1 identical over 12 bases. The CDR3 has 17 amino acids. CDR1 is MNHEY and CDR2 is SVGEGT in the germline V gene. V was pared by 0 bases and J by 4 bases, with 4 bases of the junction left unmatched. In DNA, the CDR3 is TGTGCCAGCAGTTACTCCGGGACAGGGGGCATGAATCAGCCCCAGCATTTT. As protein: CASSYSGTGGMNQPQHF.

There are many counts of this clonotype. The genes are TRBV28 and TRBJ2-7, with 7 bases aligning to TRBD1. V dropped 2 bases and J dropped 2; count of bases not matched to a gene: 6. In germline, CDR1 is MDHEN, CDR2 SYDVKM. This CDR3 spans 15 amino acids. Written as DNA, the CDR3 is TGTGCCAGCAGTTTAAGACAGGGTAGTCCCTACGAGCAGTACTTC. Its protein product is CASSLRQGSPYEQYF. Supplemented by reference TRBV28 and TRBJ2-7, the full variable domain reads DVKVTQSSRYLVKRTGEKVFLECVQDMDHENMFWYRQDPGLGLRLIYFSYDVKMKEKGDIPEGYSVSREKKERFSLILESASTNQTSMYLCASSLRQGSPYEQYFGPGTRLTVT.

The V call is TRBV6-4, the J call TRBJ2-3; D unclear. This CDR3 spans 14 amino acids. V was cut by 7 bases and J by 0 bases, with 11 bases left in between. Per germline, CDR1 MRHNA and CDR2 SNTAGT. CDR3 in amino acids: CASKLEDSTDTQYF. DNA for the CDR3: TGTGCCAGCAAGTTGGAAGACAGCACAGATACGCAGTATTTT.

This clonotype was seen ten or more times. The chain employs TRBV20-1 and TRBJ1-1; D is unresolved. CDR3 length: 11 residues. Trimming stripped 8 bases from V and 8 bases from J, with 15 bases between. CDR1 DFQATT and CDR2 SNEGSKA come from the germline V gene (reference sequence). The CDR3 loop reads CSSQSGREAFF. CDR3 DNA sequence: TGCAGTTCCCAAAGTGGCAGGGAAGCTTTCTTT.

The CDR3 is CASRGGGNTGELFF. The CDR3 DNA sequence: TGTGCCAGCCGCGGGGGCGGGAACACCGGGGAGCTGTTTTTT. The chain has TRBV28 and TRBJ2-2; D might be TRBD2 (7 bases). Germline loops: CDR1 MDHEN, CDR2 SYDVKM. V lost 8 bases, J lost 1 base, and 11 bases lay in between. The CDR3 consists of 14 residues.

V gene TRBV4-1 combines with J gene TRBJ2-1; no definite D call. Germline CDR1 and CDR2: MGHRA and YSYEKL. V was cut by 3 bases and J by 0 bases, with 9 bases left in between. The CDR3 is 15 amino acids. CDR3 sequence (DNA): TGCGCCAGCAGCCAGGATCAGAGCTCCTACAATGAGCAGTTCTTC. This codes for CASSQDQSSYNEQFF.

CDR3 coding DNA: TGTGCCAGCAGGCCGACAGGAACGAACACCGGGGAGCTGTTTTTT. It yields the protein CASRPTGTNTGELFF. This chain links TRBV12-3 or TRBV12-4 with TRBJ2-2, with D tentatively TRBD1 (6 bases). The CDR3 length is 15 residues. Trimming took off 6 bases at V and 0 bases at J, with 11 bases between the two ends.

The sample holds a few counts of this clonotype. The V call is TRBV9, the J call TRBJ2-4; 9 bases line up with TRBD1. The CDR3 covers 14 residues. The V gene end was trimmed by 3 bases and the J gene end by 6 bases; junction bases not matched to a gene: 4. In germline, CDR1 is SGDLS, CDR2 YYNGEE. The CDR3 DNA follows: TGTGCCAGCAGCGAGGGACAGGGAGGAAACATTCAGTACTTC. This translates into CASSEGQGGNIQYF.

The CDR3 sequence: CASSVNPMMGNTIYF. The CDR3 DNA reads TGTGCCAGCAGCGTAAACCCGATGATGGGGAACACCATATATTTT. The V and J genes are TRBV9 and TRBJ1-3; D uncertain. The CDR3 is made up of 15 amino acids. Deletions cut 1 base from V and 7 bases from J, with 15 bases between. Looked up from germline, CDR1 is SGDLS and CDR2 is YYNGEE.

The genes are TRBV9 and TRBJ1-2, with 8 bases lining up with TRBD1. The CDR3 totals 17 residues. The V segment lost 0 bases and the J segment 4 bases; nucleotides outside the gene matches: 11. Per germline, CDR1 SGDLS and CDR2 YYNGEE. The CDR3 DNA reads TGTGCCAGCAGCGTAGATCAGGGGGCGCGAGGGGCCTATGGCTACACCTTC. Translated: CASSVDQGARGAYGYTF.

The chain joins TRBV4-3 to TRBJ2-1, with D possibly TRBD2 on 5 matching bases. The germline V and J ends were trimmed by 1 base and 5 bases, with 21 bases remaining between them. CDR1 LGHNA and CDR2 YSLEER come from the germline V gene. This CDR3 region has 18 residues. The CDR3 loop reads CASSQALAAGARNNEQFF. In DNA form, the CDR3 reads TGCGCCAGCAGCCAAGCCCTAGCCGCCGGCGCCAGAAACAATGAGCAGTTCTTC.

This clonotype has only a few counts. The chain links TRBV20-1 to TRBJ2-3, with 7 positions matching TRBD2. CDR3 length: 14 amino acids. Per germline, CDR1 DFQATT and CDR2 SNEGSKA (reference sequence). J gave up 9 bases and V 0 bases, and 9 bases lay outside the gene matches. Here the CDR3 reads CSARDPPTSRTQYF. CDR3 DNA: TGCAGTGCTAGAGACCCACCGACTAGCCGAACGCAGTATTTT.

This clonotype was found a few times. The rearrangement joins TRBV29-1 to TRBJ2-2, with D unresolved. V dropped 4 bases and J dropped 3 bases, with 21 bases sitting between them. CDR1 is SQVTM, CDR2 ANQGSEA, per germline. The CDR3 extends over 17 amino acids. The CDR3 DNA reads as TGCAGCGTTGCGGGCCCCGACCTTAACTGGGACACCGGGGAGCTGTTTTTT. Translating gives CSVAGPDLNWDTGELFF.

There are many counts of this clonotype. V is TRBV20-1 and J is TRBJ2-7; D is perhaps TRBD1 (5 bases). The CDR3 contains 14 residues. CDR1 is DFQATT and CDR2 is SNEGSKA in the germline V gene (reference sequence). V was pared by 0 bases and J by 3 bases, with 12 bases between. The CDR3, as DNA: TGCAGTGCTAGAGAACTGGGGCCCTACTACGAGCAGTACTTC. This sequence encodes CSARELGPYYEQYF.

This clonotype has ten or more counts. The chain joins TRBV5-1 to TRBJ2-7; D perhaps matches TRBD2 (6 bases). Germline loops: CDR1 SGHRS, CDR2 YFSETQ. The CDR3 sequence is 14 residues long. The V gene lost 2 bases and the J gene lost 5 bases, with 14 bases spanning the gap. The CDR3 sequence: CASSFSGRSHEQYF. Here the CDR3 DNA reads TGCGCCAGCAGCTTTTCAGGGAGGAGCCACGAGCAGTACTTC. Full variable domain (missing parts from reference TRBV5-1 and TRBJ2-7): KAGVTQTPRYLIKTRGQQVTLSCSPISGHRSVSWYQQTPGQGLQFLFEYFSETQRNKGNFPGRFSGRQFSNSRSEMNVSTLELGDSALYLCASSFSGRSHEQYFGPGTRLTVT.